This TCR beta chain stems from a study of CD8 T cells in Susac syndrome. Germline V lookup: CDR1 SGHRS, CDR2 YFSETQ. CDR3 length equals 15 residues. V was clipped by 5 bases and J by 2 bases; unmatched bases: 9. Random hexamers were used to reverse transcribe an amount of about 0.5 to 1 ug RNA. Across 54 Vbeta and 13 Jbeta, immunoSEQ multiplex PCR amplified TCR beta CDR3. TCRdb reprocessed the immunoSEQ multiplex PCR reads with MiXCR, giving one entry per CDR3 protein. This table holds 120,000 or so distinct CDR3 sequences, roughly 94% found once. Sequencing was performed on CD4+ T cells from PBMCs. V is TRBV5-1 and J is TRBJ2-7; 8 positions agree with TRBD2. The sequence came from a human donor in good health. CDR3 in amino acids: CASRSRELAAYEQYF. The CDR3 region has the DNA TGCGCCAGCAGATCACGGGAACTAGCGGCCTACGAGCAGTACTTC.